This T cell receptor beta chain was documented in a study of cytomegalovirus exposure and HLA in healthy donors. General study findings and limits: Reportedly, HLA-A and HLA-B alleles of most subjects were accurately predicted from TCR beta.

The study ran its PCR with 60 Vbeta and 13 Jbeta primers. This table comes from immunoSEQ multiplex PCR, and its TCRdb copy is limited to in-frame clones, with some not included. Of about 190,000 clones in the sample, 70% to 90% were seen once. The germline CDR1 and CDR2 sequences are SGHRS and YFSETQ. This CDR3 is 13 amino acids long. V lost 3 bases and J 6 bases, leaving 12 bases between the germline ends. As to this clone: The antigen is unknown.

Material for sequencing was PBMCs. The source of this sequence is a woman in her thirties in good health and CMV-seronegative. This sequence joins TRBV5-1 and TRBJ1-2, with TRBD1 as a possible D gene (5 bases). The CDR3 DNA reads TGCGCCAGCAGCTCCCAGGGAGGGGATGGCTACACCTTC. Its translation is CASSSQGGDGYTF.